Included here is one TCR beta chain sequence, with context. Its cognate antigen is unknown. Via MiXCR, TCRdb re-called the reads, giving one row per CDR3 protein. The sample records 750,000 to 950,000 distinct CDR3 sequences, almost 30% being singletons. This entry comes from a study of T cell repertoires in cytomegalovirus infection. About the study: Public TCR beta signatures indicated both CMV infection and matching HLA type.

Germline V gene sequence: CDR1 SGHNT, CDR2 YYREEE (reference sequence). There are 13 residues in the CDR3. The ends lost 0 bases at V and 10 bases at J; junction bases unmatched: 4. Study-level findings and limits: CMV-specific TCR beta clonotypes restricted by HLA-C dominated the ex vivo response.

The material was cultured CD8+ T cells from PBMCs, obtained from culture after CMV antigen stimulation. The clonotype comes from a human donor in good health (CMV status not recorded). Some clones in this sample may be carry-over from other donors' samples. The V and J genes are TRBV5-4 and TRBJ2-1; 7 bases align to TRBD1. CDR3 in DNA: TGTGCCAGCAGCTTGGACAGGGGCCGGGAGCAGTTCTTC. This encodes CASSLDRGREQFF.